This is a list of T cell receptor beta chains from one sample in a study of response to subunit inactivated influenza vaccine. TCRdb called the RT-PCR reads again in MiXCR, with one record for every CDR3 protein. The profile shows about 240,000 distinct CDR3 sequences, 12% of them singletons. This specimen was non-naive T cells sorted from PBMCs, taken around 15 days before vaccination. The receptors were gathered from a man aged 45-65 years who received an inactivated influenza vaccine. Both conserved end residues are trimmed from each CDR3. Each record gives: J gene, V gene, CDR3 protein.

>TRBJ1-3|TRBV4-2
ASSQDSRQSERNTIY
>TRBJ1-2|TRBV18
ASSPRQGKGYGYT
>TRBJ2-3|TRBV20-1
SATSRLAGEITDTQY
>TRBJ2-1|TRBV18
ASSSRQESNEQF
>TRBJ1-2|TRBV6-2/TRBV6-3
ASSSSGLANYGYT
>TRBJ2-2|TRBV7-2
ASSLVVRVPGELF
>TRBJ2-7|TRBV30
AWSVKGGYEQY
>TRBJ2-5|TRBV9
ASSVDPGLRTQY
>TRBJ2-1|TRBV7-3
ASSLRKRLAGETNNLYNEQF
>TRBJ2-5|TRBV12-3/TRBV12-4
ASSSKGGGETQY
>TRBJ2-6|TRBV5-1
ASSLAPSGANVLT
>TRBJ2-5|TRBV3-1
ASSQTGTGWSQETQY
>TRBJ1-5|TRBV6-1
ASKDGGESNQPQH
>TRBJ2-1|TRBV24-1
ATSPGVSGLNEQF
>TRBJ2-7|TRBV5-4
ASSFIVAGPHEQY
>TRBJ2-7|TRBV2
ASKFQGSTYEQY
>TRBJ1-6|TRBV7-2
ASSLRSDSPLH
>TRBJ2-1|TRBV6-2/TRBV6-3
ASSYSGLAGGPHNEQF
>TRBJ1-5|TRBV6-1
ASSDRTGGWGNQPQH
>TRBJ1-6|TRBV10-3
AIGRGMNSPLH